This T cell receptor beta chain was recorded in a study of neurological immune-mediated disorders. Regarding the study as a whole: When the repertoires were sorted by phylogenetic grouping, those of 18 of 34 multiple sclerosis patients ended up in one related-CDR3 cluster, a possible signature. The level of TCR clonal expansion was highest in patients with HTLV-1-associated myelopathy and lowest in multiple sclerosis, where it fell below the level seen in healthy controls.

This clonotype was counted ten times or more. Its antigen remains unidentified. Germline CDR1 reads SGHRS; CDR2 reads YFSETQ. The length of the CDR3 is 15 residues. V trimming: 4 bases; J trimming: 6 bases; junction bases outside the gene matches: 10. From 15-18 subjects, over 170 million TCR-beta sequences were obtained in each sequencing run. TCRdb processed the 5' RACE reads anew with MiXCR; each CDR3 protein has one entry. This table has 65,000 to 85,000 distinct CDR3 sequences, roughly 3.1% appearing once. The unsorted libraries were generated from a total of 2 million PBMCs, which had been stored in RNAlater at -80 C.

What was sequenced was PBMCs. The genes are TRBV5-1 and TRBJ2-3; 8 bases agree with TRBD2. The clonotype was recovered from a woman aged 45 to 65 with multiple sclerosis. The CDR3 DNA follows: TGCGCCAGCAGCCCCTCGAGCGGGGGCGCGGATACGCAGTATTTT. Its protein is CASSPSSGGADTQYF.